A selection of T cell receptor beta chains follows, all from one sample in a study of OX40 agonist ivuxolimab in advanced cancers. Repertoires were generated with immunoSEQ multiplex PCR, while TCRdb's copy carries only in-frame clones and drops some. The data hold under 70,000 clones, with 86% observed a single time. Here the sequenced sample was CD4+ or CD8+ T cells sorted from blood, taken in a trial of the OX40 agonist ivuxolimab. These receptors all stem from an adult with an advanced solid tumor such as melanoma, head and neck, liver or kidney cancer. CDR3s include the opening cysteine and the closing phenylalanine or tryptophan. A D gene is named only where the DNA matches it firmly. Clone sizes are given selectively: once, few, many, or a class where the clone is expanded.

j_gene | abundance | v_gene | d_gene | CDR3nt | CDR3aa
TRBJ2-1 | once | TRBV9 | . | TGTGCCAGCAGCGTAGCGACTACTTCACACAATGAGCAGTTCTTC | CASSVATTSHNEQFF
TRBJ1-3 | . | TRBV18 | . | TGTGCCAGCTCACCACCGGCAGGGGAAGATGGAAACACCATATATTTT | CASSPPAGEDGNTIYF
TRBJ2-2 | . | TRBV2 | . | TGTGCCAGCAGCGTCAACATGGTGGTTCCCGGGGAGCTGTTTTTT | CASSVNMVVPGELFF
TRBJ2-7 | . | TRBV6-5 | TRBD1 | TGTGCCAGCAGTTACCGGGACAGGTTCTACGAGCAGTACTTC | CASSYRDRFYEQYF
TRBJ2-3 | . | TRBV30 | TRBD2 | TGTGCCTGGAGTGTTAGCGGGTCTAGCACAGATACGCAGTATTTT | CAWSVSGSSTDTQYF
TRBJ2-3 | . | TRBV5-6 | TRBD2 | TGTGCCAGCAGCGGAATCACCGGGACTAGCCTCTTCACAGATACGCAGTATTTT | CASSGITGTSLFTDTQYF
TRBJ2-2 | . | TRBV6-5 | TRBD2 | TGTGCCATACGGGGACTAGCGGGGACCACCGGGGAGCTGTTTTTT | CAIRGLAGTTGELFF
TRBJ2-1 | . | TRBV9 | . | TGTGCCAGCAGCGTTGATCGGACAGCCATCTCCTACAATGAGCAGTTCTTC | CASSVDRTAISYNEQFF
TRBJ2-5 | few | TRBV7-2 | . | TGTGCCAGCAGCGTAGCTCCCCTCCAAGAGACCCAGTACTTC | CASSVAPLQETQYF
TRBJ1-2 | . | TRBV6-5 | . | TGTGCCAGCAGTTCCAGACAGTATGGCTACACCTTC | CASSSRQYGYTF
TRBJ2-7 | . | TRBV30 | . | TGTGCCTGGAGTGGGCCCTCCCCCCTAGTCTTC | CAWSGPSPLVF
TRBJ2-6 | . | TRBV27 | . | TGTGCCAGCAGTTTATCGGGGAAGATCTCTGGGGCCAACGTCCTGACTTTC | CASSLSGKISGANVLTF
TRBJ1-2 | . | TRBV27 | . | TGTGCCAGCAGTTTACAGGGCGGCTATGGCTACACCTTC | CASSLQGGYGYTF
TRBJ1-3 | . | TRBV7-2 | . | TGTGCCAGCAGCTTAGATGCAGTCTCTGGAAACACCATATATTTT | CASSLDAVSGNTIYF
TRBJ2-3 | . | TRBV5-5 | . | TGTGCCAGCAGCTCGATACCCTACGGGGGAGAACGGGCAGATACGCAGTATTTT | CASSSIPYGGERADTQYF
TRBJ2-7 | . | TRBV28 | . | TGTGCCAGCAGTTCAGGAAGCTCCTACGAGCAGTACTTC | CASSSGSSYEQYF
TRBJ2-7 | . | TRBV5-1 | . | TGCGCCAGCAGCCAGGGGTCTTACTACGAGCAGTACTTC | CASSQGSYYEQYF
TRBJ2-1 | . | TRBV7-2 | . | TGTGCCAGCAGCCTTAGCTACAATGAGCAGTTCTTC | CASSLSYNEQFF
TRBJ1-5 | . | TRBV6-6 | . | TGTGCCAGCAGTTCCTCCGGGGCAGGGCAGCCCCAGCATTTT | CASSSSGAGQPQHF
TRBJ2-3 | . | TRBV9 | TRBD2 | TGTGCCAGCAGCGGGGAGGGATTTAGCACAGATACGCAGTATTTT | CASSGEGFSTDTQYF
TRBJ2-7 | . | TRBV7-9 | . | TGTGCCAGCAGCTCGGACTACTCCTACGAGCAGTACTTC | CASSSDYSYEQYF
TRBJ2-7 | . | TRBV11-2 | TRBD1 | TGTGCCAGCAGCTTAGAGGGGACAGAACAATACGAGCAGTACTTC | CASSLEGTEQYEQYF
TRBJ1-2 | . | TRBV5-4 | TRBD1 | TGTGCCAGCAGCGCCCGACAGGGTGTTAACTATGGCTACACCTTC | CASSARQGVNYGYTF
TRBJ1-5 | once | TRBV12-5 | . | TGTGCTAGTGGTTTGGTGGTGAATCAGCCCCAGCATTTT | CASGLVVNQPQHF
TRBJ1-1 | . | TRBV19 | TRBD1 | TGTGCCAGTAGGGGGACAGGGAGAAACACTGAAGCTTTCTTT | CASRGTGRNTEAFF
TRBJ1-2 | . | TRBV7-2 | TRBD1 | TGTGCCAGCAGCTTAGAAAGGGGGCGCGGGTATGGCTACACCTTC | CASSLERGRGYGYTF
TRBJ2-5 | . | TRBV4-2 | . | TGTGCCAGCAGCCAAGCCGGCTTGCTCGAGACCCAGTACTTC | CASSQAGLLETQYF
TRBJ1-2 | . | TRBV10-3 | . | TGTGCCACAAAAGACACTATGGGTGGCTACACCTTC | CATKDTMGGYTF
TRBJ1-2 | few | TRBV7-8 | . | TGTGCCAGCAGCCCGCAGACGGGGGGGCTAGACTATGGCTACACCTTC | CASSPQTGGLDYGYTF
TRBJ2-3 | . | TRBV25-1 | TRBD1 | TGTGCCAGCAGTGAAGCGGTAGGGACAGGGGGCATAACAGATACGCAGTATTTT | CASSEAVGTGGITDTQYF
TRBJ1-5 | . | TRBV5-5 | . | TGTGCCAGCAGCGGGAGTAGCAATCAGCCCCAGCATTTT | CASSGSSNQPQHF